This TCR beta chain was retrieved from a study of Ad26.COV2.S vaccination and SARS-CoV-2 variants. About the study: Donor allocation was to the COV1001 Ad26.COV2.S trial arm. Study-level findings and limits: Spike-specific CD8+ and CD4+ T cell responses reportedly showed substantial breadth after vaccination.

Treatment in this sample: 15 to 20 received Ad26.COV2.S at low or high dose, single or two shots; about 5 received placebo; per-sample allocation not given. Sampling was done on day 63 after the first vaccine or placebo injection. In regard to this clone: Its antigen is currently unknown.

V shed 4 bases and J shed 1 base, with 12 bases lying between them. This CDR3 spans 14 amino acids. Germline V gene data show CDR1 as SGDLS and CDR2 as YYNGEE. Sequenced by immunoSEQ multiplex PCR; TCRdb stores in-frame clones only, minus some. The sample holds more than 300,000 clones, 85% seen once. The material sequenced was peripheral blood, taken in a trial of Ad26.COV2.S vaccine versus placebo. The genes are TRBV9 and TRBJ2-7; possible D gene TRBD2, 5 bases. This sequence originates from a person aged 18-65 years who received the Ad26.COV2.S COVID-19 vaccine or a placebo. The CDR3, as DNA: TGTGCCAGCAGCCCAGGACTGGAGTCCTACGAGCAGTACTTC. It yields the protein CASSPGLESYEQYF.